This is a list of T cell receptor beta chains from one sample in a study of T-cell reconstitution after alpha-beta-depleted transplantation in children. TCRdb re-derived calls from the PCR reads in MiXCR, one entry per CDR3 protein. This sample has about 400,000 distinct CDR3 sequences, with around 15% found just once. Sequencing used PBMCs, mostly from graft donor cells, obtained 360 days after TCRalphabeta/CD19-depleted stem cell transplant. Receptors were obtained from a boy in the first two years of life who had a stem cell transplant for Wiskott-Aldrich syndrome, so the T cells may come from the graft donor. The CDR3 runs from the conserved cysteine through the conserved F or W. The D gene is left open where the match is weak. Not every row has a clone size; where given, it reads once, few, many or a size class.

V,size,J,D,CDR3,DNA
TRBV20-1,.,TRBJ1-4,.,CSAIRGVGGKLFF,TGCAGTGCGATCAGGGGAGTGGGTGGAAAACTGTTTTTT
TRBV5-5,.,TRBJ1-1,.,CASSPQVGGPEAFF,TGTGCCAGCAGCCCCCAGGTAGGGGGGCCTGAAGCTTTCTTT
TRBV7-2,.,TRBJ2-2,TRBD2,CASSPPTLAVGELFF,TGTGCCAGCAGCCCCCCCACACTAGCGGTCGGGGAGCTGTTTTTT
TRBV27,.,TRBJ2-1,TRBD2,CASSFVAGPQFF,TGTGCCAGCAGTTTCGTAGCGGGTCCCCAGTTCTTC
TRBV5-5,few,TRBJ2-3,.,CASSLDRKGITDTQYF,TGTGCCAGCAGCTTGGACAGAAAGGGAATCACAGATACGCAGTATTTT
TRBV6-2/TRBV6-3,few,TRBJ1-5,TRBD1,CASRLTGGRASNQPQHF,TGTGCCAGCAGACTTACAGGGGGCAGGGCGAGCAATCAGCCCCAGCATTTT
TRBV20-1,.,TRBJ2-7,.,CSAYLGDGFSYEQYF,TGCAGTGCCTACTTAGGGGACGGGTTCTCCTACGAGCAGTACTTC
TRBV25-1,once,TRBJ2-2,.,CASSESPGRNTGELFF,TGTGCCAGCAGTGAATCTCCAGGAAGGAACACCGGGGAGCTGTTTTTT
TRBV5-1,few,TRBJ1-2,.,CASSPGSVAGYTF,TGCGCCAGCAGCCCGGGATCTGTGGCTGGCTACACCTTC
TRBV3-1,few,TRBJ2-3,.,CASSHGTGLDTQYF,TGTGCCAGCAGCCACGGGACTGGCTTAGATACGCAGTATTTT
TRBV10-3,.,TRBJ2-7,TRBD1,CAISESWTGRLSYEQYF,TGTGCCATCAGTGAGTCGTGGACAGGTCGACTTTCCTACGAGCAGTACTTC
TRBV5-1,few,TRBJ2-7,.,CASSLDQGRWYEQYF,TGCGCCAGCAGCTTGGACCAGGGACGGTGGTACGAGCAGTACTTC
TRBV11-2,many,TRBJ2-1,TRBD2,CASSLLAGNEQFF,TGTGCCAGCAGCTTACTAGCGGGCAATGAGCAGTTCTTC
TRBV6-5,.,TRBJ2-7,.,CASSYSKVGAEQYF,TGTGCCAGCAGTTACTCGAAAGTTGGAGCCGAGCAGTACTTC
TRBV4-3,few,TRBJ1-6,.,CASSPGTRGSPLHF,TGCGCCAGCAGCCCTGGAACCCGGGGATCACCCCTCCACTTT
TRBV24-1,few,TRBJ2-2,.,CATSEDEGGPGELFF,TGTGCCACCAGTGAGGATGAAGGGGGTCCCGGGGAGCTGTTTTTT
TRBV30,many,TRBJ2-4,TRBD1,CAWGGQGIAKNIQYF,TGTGCCTGGGGCGGACAGGGGATAGCCAAAAACATTCAGTACTTC
TRBV21-1,.,TRBJ2-2,.,CASSKAPDRTNTGELFF,TGTGCCAGCAGCAAAGCCCCGGACAGGACGAACACCGGGGAGCTGTTTTTT
TRBV7-9,.,TRBJ2-7,.,CASSPRGLRDSSYEQYF,TGTGCCAGCAGCCCAAGGGGGCTGCGGGACAGTTCCTACGAGCAGTACTTC
TRBV5-1,.,TRBJ2-1,TRBD2,CASSLAGTSGRKSYNEQFF,TGCGCCAGCAGCTTGGCCGGGACTAGCGGGAGAAAATCCTACAATGAGCAGTTCTTC
TRBV5-1,.,TRBJ2-2,.,CASSLGSGYPGELFF,TGCGCCAGCAGCTTGGGGTCCGGGTATCCCGGGGAGCTGTTTTTT
TRBV2,few,TRBJ2-1,.,CASNVGPYNEQFF,TGTGCCAGCAACGTGGGACCGTACAATGAGCAGTTCTTC
TRBV18,few,TRBJ2-1,TRBD2,CASSPLSGGAGNEQFF,TGTGCCAGCTCACCATTGAGCGGGGGGGCCGGCAATGAGCAGTTCTTC
TRBV12-5,.,TRBJ2-3,TRBD2,CASGLAPATSGVEDTQYF,TGTGCTAGTGGTTTGGCCCCCGCGACTAGCGGGGTCGAAGATACGCAGTATTTT
TRBV4-1,.,TRBJ2-1,TRBD2,CASSRTLAGEGEQFF,TGCGCCAGCAGCCGCACGCTAGCGGGAGAAGGTGAGCAGTTCTTC
TRBV10-3,few,TRBJ1-3,.,CAISGTNAGNTIYF,TGTGCCATCAGTGGGACAAACGCTGGAAACACCATATATTTT
TRBV6-2/TRBV6-3,.,TRBJ2-2,.,CASSYHGFNTGELFF,TGTGCCAGCAGTTATCACGGATTTAACACCGGGGAGCTGTTTTTT
TRBV7-2,few,TRBJ2-1,.,CASSLEARVSYNEQFF,TGTGCCAGCAGCTTAGAGGCGCGGGTCTCCTACAATGAGCAGTTCTTC
TRBV7-9,few,TRBJ1-2,.,CASSEGQYGYTF,TGTGCCAGCAGCGAAGGACAGTATGGCTACACCTTC
TRBV7-2,few,TRBJ1-4,TRBD1,CASSPQGGINEKLFF,TGTGCCAGCAGTCCACAGGGGGGGATTAATGAAAAACTGTTTTTT
TRBV6-5,.,TRBJ2-7,TRBD2,CASSYLSGSPTYEQYF,TGTGCCAGCAGTTACCTCAGCGGGAGCCCAACCTACGAGCAGTACTTC
TRBV2,.,TRBJ2-1,TRBD2,CASSEGLGLVKNEQFF,TGTGCCAGCAGTGAAGGCTTGGGACTAGTGAAAAATGAGCAGTTCTTC
TRBV5-1,few,TRBJ2-5,.,CASSATGANRQETQYF,TGCGCCAGCAGCGCGACGGGGGCAAACCGGCAAGAGACCCAGTACTTC
TRBV18,.,TRBJ2-5,TRBD2,CASSPLLPSGVQETQYF,TGTGCCAGCTCACCACTGTTGCCTAGCGGGGTACAAGAGACCCAGTACTTC
TRBV3-1,few,TRBJ2-5,.,CASSPLLGTQYF,TGTGCCAGCAGCCCACTGCTAGGGACCCAGTACTTC
TRBV12-3/TRBV12-4,many,TRBJ2-7,.,CASSLATLYEQYF,TGTGCCAGCAGTTTGGCAACCCTCTACGAGCAGTACTTC
TRBV5-1,few,TRBJ2-5,TRBD2,CASSFRGLASGETQYF,TGCGCCAGCAGCTTTAGGGGACTAGCGTCGGGCGAGACCCAGTACTTC
TRBV2,.,TRBJ2-6,.,CASGWSSSGANVLTF,TGTGCCAGCGGGTGGTCGAGCTCTGGGGCCAACGTCCTGACTTTC
TRBV5-8,.,TRBJ2-2,.,CASKDYPNTGELFF,TGTGCCAGCAAGGACTACCCGAACACCGGGGAGCTGTTTTTT
TRBV12-3/TRBV12-4,few,TRBJ1-2,.,CASSFGETVNGYTF,TGTGCCAGCAGTTTCGGGGAGACAGTTAATGGCTACACCTTC
TRBV7-9,many,TRBJ1-2,.,CASSFSGAINYGYTF,TGTGCCAGCAGCTTTTCAGGGGCAATAAACTATGGCTACACCTTC
TRBV20-1,.,TRBJ1-4,.,CSARRRNEKLFF,TGCAGTGCTAGGAGGAGAAATGAAAAACTGTTTTTT
TRBV12-3/TRBV12-4,many,TRBJ1-4,.,CASSLDQRGEKLFF,TGTGCCAGCAGTTTAGACCAGAGGGGTGAAAAACTGTTTTTT
TRBV7-9,.,TRBJ2-7,.,CASSFMGTSSYEQYF,TGTGCCAGCAGCTTTATGGGGACTTCCTCCTACGAGCAGTACTTC
TRBV4-2,few,TRBJ2-1,.,CASSPRVRPHNEQFF,TGTGCCAGCAGCCCTAGGGTGAGGCCGCACAATGAGCAGTTCTTC
TRBV4-2,.,TRBJ2-5,TRBD1,CASSQEGTGTQETQYF,TGTGCCAGCAGCCAAGAAGGGACAGGGACCCAAGAGACCCAGTACTTC
TRBV15,.,TRBJ1-2,.,CATSPHGGYGYTF,TGTGCCACCAGCCCCCATGGGGGCTATGGCTACACCTTC
TRBV4-1,few,TRBJ2-2,.,CASSRPGGPNTGELFF,TGCGCCAGCAGCCGGCCTGGAGGGCCGAACACCGGGGAGCTGTTTTTT
TRBV19,.,TRBJ2-6,.,CASSFGDNVLTF,TGTGCCAGTAGTTTTGGGGATAACGTCCTGACTTTC
TRBV18,.,TRBJ2-2,TRBD2,CASSLSGRLIRNTGELFF,TGTGCCAGCTCACTTAGCGGGAGGTTGATTCGGAACACCGGGGAGCTGTTTTTT
TRBV29-1,many,TRBJ2-7,.,CSVGKSWAYEQYF,TGCAGCGTTGGTAAGAGCTGGGCCTACGAGCAGTACTTC
TRBV6-2/TRBV6-3,few,TRBJ1-1,TRBD1,CASSRPGQMNTEAFF,TGTGCCAGCAGCCGCCCGGGACAGATGAACACTGAAGCTTTCTTT
TRBV2,few,TRBJ2-1,TRBD1,CASSDQTGGYEQFF,TGTGCCAGCAGCGACCAGACAGGGGGCTACGAGCAGTTCTTC
TRBV12-3/TRBV12-4,few,TRBJ2-7,TRBD2,CASSLAGGLRGEQYF,TGTGCCAGCAGTCTAGCGGGGGGCCTACGTGGGGAGCAGTACTTC
TRBV6-2/TRBV6-3,few,TRBJ2-2,.,CASSPGSLITGELFF,TGTGCCAGCAGCCCAGGATCCCTTATCACCGGGGAGCTGTTTTTT
TRBV7-8,few,TRBJ2-5,.,CASSLVFRAPETQYF,TGTGCCAGCAGCTTAGTCTTTAGGGCCCCGGAGACCCAGTACTTC
TRBV12-3/TRBV12-4,.,TRBJ2-7,.,CASSPRKSSYEQYF,TGTGCCAGCAGCCCTCGGAAAAGCTCCTACGAGCAGTACTTC